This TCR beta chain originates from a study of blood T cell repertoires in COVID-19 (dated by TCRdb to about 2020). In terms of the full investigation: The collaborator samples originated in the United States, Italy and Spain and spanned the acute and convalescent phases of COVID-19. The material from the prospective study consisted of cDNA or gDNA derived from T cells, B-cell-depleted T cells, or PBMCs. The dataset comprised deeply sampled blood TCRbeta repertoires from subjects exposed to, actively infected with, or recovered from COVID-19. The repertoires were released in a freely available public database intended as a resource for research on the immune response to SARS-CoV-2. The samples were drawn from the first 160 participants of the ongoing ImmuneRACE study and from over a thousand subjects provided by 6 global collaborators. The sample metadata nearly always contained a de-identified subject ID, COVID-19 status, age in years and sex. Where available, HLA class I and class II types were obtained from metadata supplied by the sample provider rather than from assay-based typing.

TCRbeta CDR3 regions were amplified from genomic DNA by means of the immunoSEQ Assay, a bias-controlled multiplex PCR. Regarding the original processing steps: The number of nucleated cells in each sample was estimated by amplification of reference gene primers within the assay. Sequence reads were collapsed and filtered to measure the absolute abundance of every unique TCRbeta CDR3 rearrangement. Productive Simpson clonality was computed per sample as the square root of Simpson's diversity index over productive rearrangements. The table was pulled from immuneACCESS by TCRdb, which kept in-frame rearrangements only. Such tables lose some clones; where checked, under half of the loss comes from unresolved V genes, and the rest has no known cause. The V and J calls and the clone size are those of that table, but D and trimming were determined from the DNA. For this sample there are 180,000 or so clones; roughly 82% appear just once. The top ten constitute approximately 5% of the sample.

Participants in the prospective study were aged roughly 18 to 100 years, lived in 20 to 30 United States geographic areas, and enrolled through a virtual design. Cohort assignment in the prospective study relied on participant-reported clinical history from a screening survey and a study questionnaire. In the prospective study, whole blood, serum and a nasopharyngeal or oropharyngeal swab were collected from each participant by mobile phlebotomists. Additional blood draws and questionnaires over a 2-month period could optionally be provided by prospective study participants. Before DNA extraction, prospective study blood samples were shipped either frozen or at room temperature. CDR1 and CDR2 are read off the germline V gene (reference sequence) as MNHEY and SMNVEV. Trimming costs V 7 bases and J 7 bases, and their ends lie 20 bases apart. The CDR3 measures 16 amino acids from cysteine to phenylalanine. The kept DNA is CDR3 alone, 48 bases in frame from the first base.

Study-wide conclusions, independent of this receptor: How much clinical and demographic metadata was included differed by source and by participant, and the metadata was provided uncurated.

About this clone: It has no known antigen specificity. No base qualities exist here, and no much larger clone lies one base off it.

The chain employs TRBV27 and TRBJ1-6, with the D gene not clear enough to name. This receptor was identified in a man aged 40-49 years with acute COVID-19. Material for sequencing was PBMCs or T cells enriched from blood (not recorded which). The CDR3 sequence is CASTPFTRGKNSPLHF. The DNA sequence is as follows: TGTGCCAGCACCCCCTTTACTCGGGGAAAAAATTCACCCCTCCACTTT.